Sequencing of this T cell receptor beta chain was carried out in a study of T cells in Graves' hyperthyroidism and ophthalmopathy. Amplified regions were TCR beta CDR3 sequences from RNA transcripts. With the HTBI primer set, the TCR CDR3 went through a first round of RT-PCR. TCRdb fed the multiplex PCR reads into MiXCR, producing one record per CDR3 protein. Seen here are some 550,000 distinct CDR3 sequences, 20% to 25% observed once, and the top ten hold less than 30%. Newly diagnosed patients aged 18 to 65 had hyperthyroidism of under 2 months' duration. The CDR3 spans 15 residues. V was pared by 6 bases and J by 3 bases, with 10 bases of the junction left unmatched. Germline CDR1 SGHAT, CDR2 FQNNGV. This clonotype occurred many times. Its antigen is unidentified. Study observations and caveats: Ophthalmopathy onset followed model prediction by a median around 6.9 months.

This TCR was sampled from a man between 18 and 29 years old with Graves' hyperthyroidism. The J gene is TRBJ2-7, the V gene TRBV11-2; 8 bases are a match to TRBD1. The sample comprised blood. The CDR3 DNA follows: TGTGCCAGCAGTCCTATCCTTGACAGGGGCTACGAGCAGTACTTC. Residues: CASSPILDRGYEQYF.